These 25 T cell receptor beta chains share one sample of origin, sequenced in a study of cytomegalovirus exposure and HLA in healthy donors. Primers for the PCR totalled 60 Vbeta and 13 Jbeta. Produced via immunoSEQ multiplex PCR; TCRdb's table is partial and in-frame only. The sample includes 110,000 to 150,000 clones, under 85% of them seen just once. The sample consisted of PBMCs. All receptors derive from a man younger than 35 in good health and CMV-seronegative.

In DNA, the CDR3 is TGTGCCAGCAGCCAGGGACGGGCGGGGAGATTCAACAATGAGCAGTTCTTC. Its translation: CASSQGRAGRFNNEQFF. The rearrangement uses TRBV14 and TRBJ2-1; D may be TRBD2 (6 bases). The germline V gene has CDR1 SGHDN and CDR2 FVKESK. The CDR3 contains 17 residues. Trimming took 3 bases from V and 5 from J, leaving 20 bases between them.

V and J are TRBV7-2 and TRBJ1-6, with TRBD1 matching over 8 bases. The CDR3 contains 15 residues. With V trimmed by 2 bases and J by 8 bases, 5 bases remained unmatched. Germline values: CDR1 SGHTA, CDR2 FQGNSA. DNA for the CDR3: TGTGCCAGCAGCTTATCTGGCAGGGGGCATTCACCCCTCCACTTT. As protein: CASSLSGRGHSPLHF.

There are a few counts of this clone. The V call is TRBV10-3, the J call TRBJ2-6, with a tentative D call TRBD1 (5 bases). The CDR3 has 15 amino acids. CDR1 is ENHRY and CDR2 is SYGVKD in the germline V gene. Trimming pared 7 bases from V and 0 bases from J, leaving 10 bases between. This CDR3 is CAIKGVDSGANVLTF. CDR3 DNA sequence: TGTGCCATCAAAGGGGTGGACTCTGGGGCCAACGTCCTGACTTTC.

The chain recombines TRBV10-1 with TRBJ1-6; TRBD1 agrees at 8 bases. The CDR3 has 15 residues. The V gene end was trimmed by 4 bases and the J gene end by 7 bases; junction bases not matched to a gene: 6. CDR1 and CDR2 from the germline V gene are WNHNN and SYGVQD (reference sequence). DNA of the CDR3: TGCGCCAGCAGTGCAGGGGGCAGAGCCAATTCACCCCTCCACTTT. Its protein is CASSAGGRANSPLHF.

The genes are TRBV11-2 and TRBJ2-1; possibly TRBD1 for D (5 bases). The germline V gene has CDR1 SGHAT and CDR2 FQNNGV. V dropped 5 bases and J dropped 7 bases, with 12 bases sitting between them. CDR3 length: 13 amino acids. The CDR3 DNA sequence: TGTGCCAGCAGCCAAGGCAGGGCGAATGAGCAGTTCTTC. Amino acid sequence: CASSQGRANEQFF.

This sequence joins TRBV6-5 and TRBJ1-4; D unresolved. Germline V gene data show CDR1 as MNHEY and CDR2 as SVGAGI. Trimming took 5 bases from V and 6 from J, leaving 10 bases between them. The CDR3 loop spans 13 amino acids. CDR3 residues: CASSEDFHEKLFF. CDR3 bases: TGTGCCAGCAGTGAGGACTTTCATGAAAAACTGTTTTTT.

In nucleotides, the CDR3 is TGCGCCAGCAGCTTGAGCGGCGGAACCTACGAGCAGTACTTC. Residues: CASSLSGGTYEQYF. The rearrangement joins TRBV5-1 to TRBJ2-7, with D perhaps TRBD2 (5 bases). Trimming took off 1 base at V and 2 bases at J, with 10 bases between the two ends. This CDR3 contains 14 residues. Germline-derived CDR1 and CDR2 are SGHRS and YFSETQ.

The chain combines TRBV7-9 with TRBJ2-2, with a tentative D call TRBD2 (6 bases). Per germline, CDR1 SEHNR and CDR2 FQNEAQ (reference sequence). There are 14 residues in the CDR3. V was pared by 1 base and J by 5 bases, with 8 bases between. This CDR3 reads CASSLDRGTGELFF. The DNA for the CDR3 is TGTGCCAGCAGCTTAGATCGGGGGACCGGGGAGCTGTTTTTT.

In this sample, this clone turned up once. This rearrangement joins TRBV9 to TRBJ1-2; D call uncertain. The CDR3 is made up of 14 amino acids. In germline, CDR1 is SGDLS, CDR2 YYNGEE. Between the trimmed V and J ends, which lost 1 base and 13 bases, there was a span of 20 bases. CDR3 in amino acids: CASSVTADLLGSTF. CDR3 nucleotide sequence: TGTGCCAGCAGCGTAACGGCAGACCTCCTAGGGAGCACCTTC.

This chain joins TRBV9 and TRBJ1-2; D unclear. The germline gives CDR1 SGDLS, CDR2 YYNGEE. V lost 3 bases, J lost 4 bases, and 13 bases lay in between. The CDR3 is made up of 14 amino acids. The CDR3: CASSAPGSIYGYTF. The CDR3 DNA reads TGTGCCAGCAGCGCCCCAGGTTCCATCTATGGCTACACCTTC.

J is TRBJ2-3 and V is TRBV7-2; TRBD1 agrees at 7 bases. This CDR3 has 14 amino acids. Germline lookup yields CDR1 SGHTA and CDR2 FQGNSA. After removal of 4 bases from V and 3 bases from J, the junction contained 4 bases not matched to a gene. CDR3 amino acids: CASSSEQGTDTQYF. The DNA of the CDR3 is TGTGCCAGCAGCTCCGAACAGGGGACAGATACGCAGTATTTT.

Here the CDR3 DNA reads TGTGCCAGCAGCGTAGGACTAAAGGACTCCCAAGGGGGCTACACCTTC. Amino acids: CASSVGLKDSQGGYTF. The chain uses TRBV9 and TRBJ1-2; D not certain. Per germline, CDR1 SGDLS and CDR2 YYNGEE. The CDR3 length is 16 residues. Trimming cost V 0 bases and J 8 bases, with 20 bases left between them.

This clone came up a few times. This chain connects TRBV5-8 to TRBJ2-7, with a tentative D call TRBD1 (5 bases). Deletions cut 0 bases from V and 2 bases from J, with 12 bases between. The germline gives CDR1 SGHTS, CDR2 YDEGEE. CDR3 length equals 15 residues. CDR3 nucleotides: TGTGCCAGCAGCTTGGGTGTGGGGCTGACCTACGAGCAGTACTTC. As protein: CASSLGVGLTYEQYF.

The V and J genes are TRBV29-1 and TRBJ1-2; TRBD1 aligns across 7 bases. Germline CDR1 SQVTM, CDR2 ANQGSEA. Trimming cost V 4 bases and J 6 bases; bases outside gene matches: 8. CDR3 size: 13 residues. The CDR3 nucleotides read TGCAGCGTTGGACGGGGACAGCTTAATGGCTACACCTTC. Its protein product is CSVGRGQLNGYTF.

V is TRBV19 and J is TRBJ2-2; unclear D gene. This CDR3 has 14 residues. Per germline, CDR1 LNHDA and CDR2 SQIVND (reference sequence). With 3 bases removed from V and 2 bases from J, the gap between germline ends came to 7 bases. Here the CDR3 reads CASSINSNTGELFF. The CDR3 DNA is TGTGCCAGTAGTATTAACAGCAACACCGGGGAGCTGTTTTTT.

The rearrangement uses TRBV19 and TRBJ1-6, with no clear D. CDR3 length: 13 residues. Trimming removed 5 bases at V and 6 bases at J, with 8 bases between. Germline V lookup: CDR1 LNHDA, CDR2 SQIVND (reference sequence). The CDR3 sequence: CASSPQVNSPLHF. In nucleotides, the CDR3 is TGTGCCAGTAGTCCGCAGGTTAATTCACCCCTCCACTTT.

Only a few counts were recorded for this clone. The genes are TRBV6-6 and TRBJ1-1; 7 bases are a match to TRBD1. Germline values: CDR1 MNHNY, CDR2 SVGAGI (reference sequence). The CDR3 has 14 residues. V shed 6 bases and J 5 bases; nucleotides not matched to a gene: 9. The CDR3 region is CASSPGGPGTEAFF. CDR3 bases: TGTGCCAGCAGCCCAGGGGGACCCGGAACTGAAGCTTTCTTT.

The rearrangement joins TRBV5-1 to TRBJ2-4; 10 bases fit TRBD1. In germline, CDR1 is SGHRS, CDR2 YFSETQ. This CDR3 region has 19 residues. V lost 4 bases to trimming and J lost 0 bases; unmatched junction nucleotides: 13. CDR3 sequence: CASSADRGLSGLAKNIQYF. The CDR3 DNA is TGCGCCAGCAGCGCAGACAGGGGGCTATCGGGACTAGCCAAAAACATTCAGTACTTC.

This clone appeared a few times. The chain uses TRBV11-2 and TRBJ1-6, with TRBD1 matching over 7 bases. CDR3 size: 16 residues. With V trimmed by 4 bases and J by 2 bases, 5 bases remained unmatched. The V gene's germline CDR1 is SGHAT and CDR2 FQNNGV. CDR3 protein: CASSSGQVTYNSPLHF. In DNA, the CDR3 is TGTGCCAGCAGCTCCGGACAGGTTACCTATAATTCACCCCTCCACTTT.

This chain joins TRBV5-1 and TRBJ2-2, with 7 bases identical to TRBD1. The CDR3 consists of 15 residues. The germline gives CDR1 SGHRS, CDR2 YFSETQ. V lost 5 bases and J lost 3; bases outside the gene matches: 7. The CDR3: CASSFDRAYTGELFF. The DNA of the CDR3 is TGCGCCAGCAGTTTTGACAGGGCTTACACCGGGGAGCTGTTTTTT.

The J gene is TRBJ2-1, the V gene TRBV27, with TRBD2 identical over 7 bases. From germline, CDR1 is MNHEY and CDR2 SMNVEV (reference sequence). This CDR3 contains 14 residues. Trimming at V came to 2 bases and at J to 4 bases, leaving 2 bases not matched to a gene. The CDR3 is CASSLGGVYNEQFF. The CDR3 bases are TGTGCCAGCAGTTTAGGGGGGGTTTACAATGAGCAGTTCTTC.

The chain recombines TRBV7-9 with TRBJ2-1, with 13 nucleotides matching TRBD2. Trimming removed 5 bases from V and 4 bases from J; junction bases left unmatched: 5. The CDR3 runs to 16 residues. The germline V gene encodes CDR1 SEHNR and CDR2 FQNEAQ (reference sequence). CDR3 DNA sequence: TGTGCCAGCAGCAAACTAGCGGGGGGGGAATACAATGAGCAGTTCTTC. The encoded protein is CASSKLAGGEYNEQFF. Using reference TRBV7-9 and TRBJ2-1 for the parts outside the CDR3, the full variable domain is DTGVSQNPRHKITKRGQNVTFRCDPISEHNRLYWYRQTLGQGPEFLTYFQNEAQLEKSRLLSDRFSAERPKGSFSTLEIQRTEQGDSAMYLCASSKLAGGEYNEQFFGPGTRLTVL.

The chain joins TRBV14 to TRBJ1-2; 7 nucleotides line up with TRBD1. The ends lost 3 bases at V and 8 bases at J; junction bases unmatched: 6. CDR3 length: 13 residues. Looked up from germline, CDR1 is SGHDN and CDR2 is FVKESK. The CDR3 DNA follows: TGTGCCAGCAGCCACGTACTACAGGGGGGCTACACCTTC. Its protein product is CASSHVLQGGYTF.

The table lists this clone with a count of one. This sequence joins TRBV2 and TRBJ2-1, with a tentative D call TRBD1 (6 bases). The V end lost 10 bases, the J end lost 5 bases, and 15 bases lay between the germline ends. Germline-derived CDR1 and CDR2 are SNHLY and FYNNEI. This CDR3 is built from 13 residues. The CDR3 region has the DNA TGTGCCATAAAAAAACAGGGCAACAATGAGCAGTTCTTC. Its protein is CAIKKQGNNEQFF.

V is TRBV7-9 and J is TRBJ2-6; 10 nucleotides agree with TRBD2. This CDR3 region has 18 residues. Germline V gene data show CDR1 as SEHNR and CDR2 as FQNEAQ (reference sequence). The junction had 6 bases not matched to a gene; V was cut back by 4 bases and J by 0 bases. CDR3 region: CASSSGLAAFSGANVLTF. DNA of the CDR3: TGTGCCAGCAGCTCAGGACTAGCGGCCTTCTCTGGGGCCAACGTCCTGACTTTC.